These 13 T cell receptor beta chains were sequenced from one sample in a study of shared clonotypes between healthy human individuals. The protocol was immunoSEQ multiplex PCR, while the TCRdb copy is restricted to in-frame clones and leaves out a portion. Here the sample spans roughly 1,800,000 clones, roughly 94% being singletons. Terminally differentiated effector memory CD45RA+ cells were excluded from the naive CD8 cells, which were CD45RO-negative and positively selected for CCR7. The sequenced sample consisted of naive CD8+ T cells sorted from blood. These receptors were taken from a man younger than 30 in good health.

The rearrangement uses TRBV6-1 and TRBJ1-2; no reliable D call. Per germline, CDR1 MNHNS and CDR2 SASEGT. This CDR3 is 15 amino acids long. Deletions cut 1 base from V and 4 bases from J, with 13 bases between. The CDR3 nucleotides read TGTGCCAGCAGTGAAGGTCCGTGGCAGGCCTATGGCTACACCTTC. Its protein product is CASSEGPWQAYGYTF.

This chain joins TRBV28 and TRBJ1-2, with TRBD1 matching over 8 bases. Germline values: CDR1 MDHEN, CDR2 SYDVKM. CDR3 size: 14 residues. V shed 6 bases and J 6 bases; nucleotides not matched to a gene: 9. The CDR3 DNA reads TGTGCCAGCAGCCGGGGACAGGCACGAGATGGCTACACCTTC. Its translation: CASSRGQARDGYTF.

The chain has TRBV2 and TRBJ1-2; D is undetermined. Germline CDR1 reads SNHLY; CDR2 reads FYNNEI. The CDR3 has 12 amino acids. Trimming removed 2 bases at V and 4 bases at J, with 5 bases between. CDR3 protein: CASSETAYGYTF. The CDR3 DNA follows: TGTGCCAGCAGTGAAACAGCCTATGGCTACACCTTC.

A remark on this clone: Other DNA sequences in this sample translate to the same CDR3. This chain links TRBV5-1 with TRBJ2-7; D unresolved. This CDR3 is built from 13 residues. Germline assignment: CDR1 SGHRS and CDR2 YFSETQ. Between the trimmed V and J ends, which lost 4 bases and 0 bases, there was a span of 8 bases. Here the CDR3 reads CASSLASSYEQYF. Here the CDR3 DNA reads TGCGCCAGCAGCCTCGCTAGCTCCTACGAGCAGTACTTC.

The chain joins TRBV27 to TRBJ2-3, with TRBD2 matching 11 bases. Trimming took 1 base from V and 5 from J; bases not matched to a gene: 5. There are 16 residues in the CDR3. Germline V gene lookup returns CDR1 MNHEY and CDR2 SMNVEV (reference sequence). As DNA, the CDR3 is TGTGCCAGCAGTTTATTTAGCGGGGGGGCAATAGATACGCAGTATTTT. Translating it yields CASSLFSGGAIDTQYF.

The table lists this clone with a count of one. The chain uses TRBV27 and TRBJ2-7; D is uncertain. This CDR3 has 13 residues. V shed 5 bases and J shed 1 base, with 9 bases lying between them. Germline assignment: CDR1 MNHEY and CDR2 SMNVEV (reference sequence). CDR3 residues: CASSTLGSYEQYF. CDR3 sequence (DNA): TGTGCCAGCAGTACTCTCGGTTCCTACGAGCAGTACTTC.

This chain links TRBV25-1 with TRBJ1-3; 7 bases are shared with TRBD1. Germline trimming cut 0 bases from V and 3 bases from J; bases unmatched to any gene: 5. CDR1 is MGHDK, CDR2 SYGVNS, per germline. There are 16 residues in the CDR3. In DNA form, the CDR3 reads TGTGCCAGCAGTGAATACGGGGACAGTTTTGGAAACACCATATATTTT. The encoded protein is CASSEYGDSFGNTIYF.

The chain carries TRBV27 and TRBJ2-3; possible D gene TRBD2, 6 bases. With 1 base removed from V and 2 bases from J, the gap between germline ends came to 10 bases. The germline gives CDR1 MNHEY, CDR2 SMNVEV (reference sequence). The CDR3 loop spans 15 amino acids. The CDR3: CASSLWRGYTDTQYF. The CDR3 DNA follows: TGTGCCAGCAGTTTATGGCGGGGATACACAGATACGCAGTATTTT.

Of note for this clone: Other DNA variants within this sample encode the same CDR3. This chain uses TRBV9 with TRBJ2-1; D is undetermined. Germline V gene lookup returns CDR1 SGDLS and CDR2 YYNGEE. Trimming shortened V by 4 bases and J by 4 bases, and 6 bases separated the two germline ends. This CDR3 is 12 amino acids long. The CDR3, as DNA: TGTGCCAGCAGCCCCTCTTACAATGAGCAGTTCTTC. Translating gives CASSPSYNEQFF.

This chain connects TRBV9 to TRBJ2-5; D is perhaps TRBD1 (6 bases). CDR3 size: 16 residues. Trimming removed 0 bases at V and 2 bases at J, with 14 bases between. The germline gives CDR1 SGDLS, CDR2 YYNGEE. CDR3 DNA: TGTGCCAGCAGCGTAGACGGACGGACAGTACAAGAGACCCAGTACTTC. Protein sequence: CASSVDGRTVQETQYF. Variable domain in full (rest from reference TRBV9 and TRBJ2-5): DSGVTQTPKHLITATGQRVTLRCSPRSGDLSVYWYQQSLDQGLQFLIQYYNGEERAKGNILERFSAQQFPDLHSELNLSSLELGDSALYFCASSVDGRTVQETQYFGPGTRLLVL.

As for this clone: Distinct nucleotide sequences in the sample also encode this CDR3. The V and J genes are TRBV7-9 and TRBJ2-5; D unresolved. Germline V gives CDR1 SEHNR, CDR2 FQNEAQ (reference sequence). The V gene lost 1 base and the J gene lost 4 bases, with 7 bases spanning the gap. CDR3 size: 13 residues. The CDR3 is CASSLVGLETQYF. The CDR3 DNA follows: TGTGCCAGCAGCTTAGTCGGGTTAGAGACCCAGTACTTC. The entire variable domain, with the rest obtained from reference TRBV7-9 and TRBJ2-5, is as follows: DTGVSQNPRHKITKRGQNVTFRCDPISEHNRLYWYRQTLGQGPEFLTYFQNEAQLEKSRLLSDRFSAERPKGSFSTLEIQRTEQGDSAMYLCASSLVGLETQYFGPGTRLLVL.

The chain joins TRBV27 to TRBJ2-7, with 7 bases fitting TRBD1. Trimming cost V 6 bases and J 1 base; bases outside gene matches: 6. CDR1 and CDR2 (germline): MNHEY, SMNVEV (reference sequence). CDR3 length equals 14 residues. DNA for the CDR3: TGTGCCAGCAGGCTGACAGGGTCGTCCTACGAGCAGTACTTC. It yields the protein CASRLTGSSYEQYF.

The chain uses TRBV2 and TRBJ2-1; no firm D call. V lost 7 bases to trimming and J lost 8 bases, with 15 bases between them. Germline V gene lookup returns CDR1 SNHLY and CDR2 FYNNEI. CDR3 size: 13 residues. The CDR3 region has the DNA TGTGCCAGCACCGATGGCCCCTCCGATGAGCAGTTCTTC. Protein sequence: CASTDGPSDEQFF.